This T cell receptor beta chain stems from a study of identical twins. Study results and limitations: Diverse VJ usage suggested most zero-insertion clonotypes were not invariant T cells. Twins shared out-of-frame alpha sequences with excess low generation probability.

The CDR3 has 16 amino acids. Germline CDR1 and CDR2: DFQATT and SNEGSKA (reference sequence). V lost 0 bases and J 1 base, leaving 14 bases between the germline ends. After template switching added a universal primer site, the resulting cDNA carried unique molecular identifiers. TCRdb reanalysed the 5' RACE reads using MiXCR and keeps one entry per CDR3 protein. The repertoire consists of some 900,000 distinct CDR3 sequences, with more than 9% occurring once and the leading ten covering roughly 1.5%. Note on this clonotype: The antigen remains undetermined.

Healthy Caucasian donors formed the entire cohort. The same data also went into a second study, on yellow fever vaccine responses in identical twins.

Sequencing was carried out using PBMCs. This TCR was recovered from a woman under 30 in good health. The chain has TRBV20-1 and TRBJ2-3; perhaps D is TRBD1 or TRBD2 (5 bases each). CDR3 residues: CSARDMGERGTDTQYF. In nucleotides, the CDR3 is TGCAGTGCTAGAGATATGGGGGAGAGGGGCACAGATACGCAGTATTTT.